This TCR beta chain originates from a study of T cell repertoires in cytomegalovirus infection. Study-level background: Evidence of both CMV infection and a matching HLA type came from public TCR beta signatures.

Overall study results and limits: Cumulative public TCR beta family frequency identified CMV carriers with the relevant HLA.

This clonotype was found a few times. The antigen is not known. Germline V gene lookup returns CDR1 LNHDA and CDR2 SQIVND (reference sequence). The CDR3 contains 11 residues. The V gene lost 3 bases and the J gene lost 3 bases, with 3 bases spanning the gap. Via MiXCR, TCRdb re-called the reads, giving one row per CDR3 protein. The profile shows about 740,000 distinct CDR3 sequences, roughly a third of them singletons. Sample: PBMCs. V usage is TRBV19 and J usage is TRBJ2-7; no clear D gene. The origin of this receptor is a human donor in good health (CMV status not recorded). Some clones in this sample may be carry-over from other donors' samples. As DNA, the CDR3 is TGTGCCAGTAGTATGTTCTACGAGCAGTACTTC. Its protein is CASSMFYEQYF.